The clone carrying this TCR beta chain was counted a single time. Its antigen is undetermined. The protocol was immunoSEQ multiplex PCR, while the TCRdb copy is restricted to in-frame clones and leaves out a portion. Of roughly 92,000 clones listed, 84% are singletons. This entry belongs to a study of OX40 agonist ivuxolimab in advanced cancers. Study-wide results and limits: People who partly responded at 0.1-3.0 mg/kg had some of the least clonal expansion seen.

The material sequenced was CD4+ or CD8+ T cells sorted from blood, taken in a trial of the OX40 agonist ivuxolimab. The clonotype originates from an adult with an advanced solid tumor such as melanoma, head and neck, liver or kidney cancer.

The CDR3: CASSYSPGFDEQYF. The CDR3 DNA reads TGTGCCAGCAGTTACTCCCCCGGGTTCGACGAGCAGTACTTC. V is TRBV6-5 and J is TRBJ2-7, with unresolved D. Germline CDR1 and CDR2: MNHEY and SVGAGI. Trimming took 0 bases from V and 5 from J, leaving 11 bases between them. The CDR3 loop spans 14 amino acids.